This is a list of T cell receptor beta chains from one sample in a study of blood T cell repertoires in COVID-19. This table comes from immunoSEQ multiplex PCR, and its TCRdb copy is limited to in-frame clones, with some not included. The repertoire holds some 220,000 clones, with less than 85% as singletons. The sequencing sample was made of peripheral blood. The receptor set was obtained from a woman aged 70-85 years with acute or convalescent COVID-19. CDR3s leave out the opening cysteine and the closing phenylalanine or tryptophan. The order of the fields is V gene, J gene, CDR3 length, D gene, CDR3 protein. D genes are given only for firm matches.

TRBV19	TRBJ2-6	12	-	ASREGSGANVLT
TRBV5-6	TRBJ1-2	11	TRBD1	ASSPQGVRGYT
TRBV30	TRBJ2-2	14	TRBD2	AWSVIWRGGNGELF
TRBV12-3/TRBV12-4	TRBJ1-2	11	-	ASASTVHYGYT
TRBV5-4	TRBJ1-1	15	TRBD1	ASCWGQGAGCGTEAF
TRBV6-5	TRBJ1-1	11	-	ASSLGGVTEAF
TRBV5-5	TRBJ2-5	12	-	ASSLEGALKTQY
TRBV6-2/TRBV6-3	TRBJ2-7	12	TRBD1	ASSYRDRGYEQY
TRBV6-5	TRBJ2-5	13	-	ASSYFGGGGETQY
TRBV10-1	TRBJ2-3	14	TRBD2	ASSWTSGGPPDTQY
TRBV5-6	TRBJ2-7	12	TRBD1	ASSLVSRGYEQY
TRBV10-2	TRBJ1-5	13	TRBD1	ASSGQGAENQPQH
TRBV7-8	TRBJ1-5	13	-	ASSLVRGFNQPQH
TRBV20-1	TRBJ1-3	11	-	SASLGAGNTIY
TRBV10-3	TRBJ2-1	11	TRBD1	AISLQGVNEQF
TRBV30	TRBJ2-5	10	-	AWQQNQETQY
TRBV9	TRBJ2-5	13	TRBD2	ASSVGGVSQETQY
TRBV27	TRBJ1-6	14	-	ASSSPTGGPSSPLH
TRBV30	TRBJ1-6	11	TRBD1	AWSEGGSSPLH
TRBV4-3	TRBJ1-4	13	-	ASSQDYPTNEKLF
TRBV27	TRBJ1-4	11	-	ASSSQGNEKLF
TRBV18	TRBJ2-2	13	TRBD2	ASSPLRGDTGELF
TRBV10-3	TRBJ1-2	11	-	AISAGLGYGYT
TRBV3-1/TRBV3-2	TRBJ2-3	13	TRBD1	ASSTRQGSTDTQY
TRBV5-1	TRBJ1-2	11	TRBD1	ASSPEGAGGYT
TRBV4-1	TRBJ1-6	10	-	ASSQAVAPLH
TRBV5-8	TRBJ2-2	13	TRBD2	ASSLYAGGPGELF
TRBV2	TRBJ2-3	12	TRBD2	ASRAGGSTDTQY
TRBV6-6	TRBJ2-7	12	TRBD2	ASSYGGGRDEQY
TRBV7-8	TRBJ2-5	15	-	ASSLESYGHLQETQY